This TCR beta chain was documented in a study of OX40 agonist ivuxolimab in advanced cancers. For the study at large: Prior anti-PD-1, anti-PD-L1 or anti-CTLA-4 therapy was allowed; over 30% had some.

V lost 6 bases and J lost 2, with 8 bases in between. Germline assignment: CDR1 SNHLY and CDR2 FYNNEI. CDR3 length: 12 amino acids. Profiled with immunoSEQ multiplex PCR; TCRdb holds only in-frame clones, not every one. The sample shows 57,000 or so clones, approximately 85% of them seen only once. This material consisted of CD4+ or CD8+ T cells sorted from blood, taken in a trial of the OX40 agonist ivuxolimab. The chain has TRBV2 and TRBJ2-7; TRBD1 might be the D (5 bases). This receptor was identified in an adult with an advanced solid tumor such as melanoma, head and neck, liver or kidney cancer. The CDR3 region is CASRDTPYEQYF. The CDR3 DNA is TGTGCCAGCAGGGACACCCCCTACGAGCAGTACTTC.